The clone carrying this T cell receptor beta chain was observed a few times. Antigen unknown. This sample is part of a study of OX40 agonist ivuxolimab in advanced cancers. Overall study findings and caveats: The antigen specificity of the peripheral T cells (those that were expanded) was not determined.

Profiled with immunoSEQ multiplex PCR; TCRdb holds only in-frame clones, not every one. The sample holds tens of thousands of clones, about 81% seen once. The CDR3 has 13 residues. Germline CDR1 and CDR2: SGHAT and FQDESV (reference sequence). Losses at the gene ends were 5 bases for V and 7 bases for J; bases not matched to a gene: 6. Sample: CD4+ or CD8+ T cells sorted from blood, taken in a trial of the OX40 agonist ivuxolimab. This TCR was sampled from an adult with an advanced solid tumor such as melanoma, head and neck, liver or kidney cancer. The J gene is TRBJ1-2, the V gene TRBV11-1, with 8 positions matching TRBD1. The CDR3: CASSVPGGFGYTF. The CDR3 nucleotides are TGTGCCAGCAGCGTCCCAGGGGGCTTTGGCTACACCTTC.